The TCR beta chain under discussion was sequenced for a study of T cell responses to AZD1222 COVID-19 vaccine. Study-wide findings and caveats: After the peak T cell response, and only then, were repertoires sampled. Clonal diversity was possibly underestimated, and white British individuals and females predominated among donors.

The CDR3 spans 12 residues. The ends were cut back, 5 bases at V and 8 bases at J, with 12 bases in the middle. CDR1 is MGHDK, CDR2 SYGVNS, per germline. Method: immunoSEQ multiplex PCR; TCRdb's copy keeps in-frame clones and lacks some. The sample gives 100,000 to 120,000 clones, about 87% of which show up once; 1.6% is in the top ten. To note about this clone: The antigen remains undetermined.

The material was peripheral blood, obtained on day 0 of AZD1222 vaccination. The rearrangement links TRBV25-1 to TRBJ1-2, with D perhaps TRBD1 (5 bases). The TCR sequence derives from an adult in good health. Written as DNA, the CDR3 is TGTGCCAGCAGTTGGACAAATAGGGGCTACACCTTC. Its translation is CASSWTNRGYTF.